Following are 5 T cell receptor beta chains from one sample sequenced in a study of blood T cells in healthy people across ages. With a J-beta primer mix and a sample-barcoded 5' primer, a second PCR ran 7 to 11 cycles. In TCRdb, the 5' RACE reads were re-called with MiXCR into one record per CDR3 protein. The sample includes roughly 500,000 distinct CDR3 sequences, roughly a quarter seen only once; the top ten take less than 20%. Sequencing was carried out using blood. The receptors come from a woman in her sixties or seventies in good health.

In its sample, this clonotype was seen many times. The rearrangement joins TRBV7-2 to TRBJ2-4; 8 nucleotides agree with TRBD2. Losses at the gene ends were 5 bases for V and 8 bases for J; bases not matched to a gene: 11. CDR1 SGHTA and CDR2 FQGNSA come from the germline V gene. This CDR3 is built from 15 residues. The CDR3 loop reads CASSTHRGGHDIQYF. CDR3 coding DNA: TGTGCCAGCAGCACACACCGGGGGGGCCATGACATTCAGTACTTC.

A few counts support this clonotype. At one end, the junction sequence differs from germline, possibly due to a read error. The DNA for the CDR3 is TGCGCCAGCAGCTTGGCAGAGGAGGATGAGCAGTCCTTC. Translated: CASSLAEEDEQSF. V gene TRBV5-1 combines with J gene TRBJ2-7; tentatively, D is TRBD2 (5 bases). The CDR3 is made up of 13 amino acids. Germline CDR1 is SGHRS and CDR2 is YFSETQ.

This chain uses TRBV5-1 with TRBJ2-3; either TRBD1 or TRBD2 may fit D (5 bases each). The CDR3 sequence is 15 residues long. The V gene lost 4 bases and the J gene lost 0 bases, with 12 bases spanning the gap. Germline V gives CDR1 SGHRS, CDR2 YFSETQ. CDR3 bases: TGCGCCAGCAGCCTGGGGGAGTCTAGCACAGATACGCAGTATTTT. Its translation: CASSLGESSTDTQYF.

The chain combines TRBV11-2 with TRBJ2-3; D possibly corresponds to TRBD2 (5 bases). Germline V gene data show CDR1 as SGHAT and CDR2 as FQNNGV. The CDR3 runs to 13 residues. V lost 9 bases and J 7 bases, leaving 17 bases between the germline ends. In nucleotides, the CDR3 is TGTGCCAGTAAACTAGGGTCGGATAATACGCAGTATTTT. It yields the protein CASKLGSDNTQYF.

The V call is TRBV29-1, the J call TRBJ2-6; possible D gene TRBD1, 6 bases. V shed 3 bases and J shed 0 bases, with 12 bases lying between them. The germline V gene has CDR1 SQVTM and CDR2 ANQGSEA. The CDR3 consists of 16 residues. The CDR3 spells CSVEEQGSSGANVLTF. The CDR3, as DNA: TGCAGCGTTGAGGAACAGGGAAGCTCTGGGGCCAACGTCCTGACTTTC.